One sample yielded the 14 T cell receptor beta chains listed below, sequenced in a study of type 1 regulatory T cells. A single record per CDR3 protein comes from TCRdb applying MiXCR to the reads. Of about 18,000 distinct CDR3 sequences in the sample, about 9.4% were seen once. The sequencing sample was made of CD4+ T cells, either the whole sample or a sorted fraction (not recorded which). The receptors shown here come from a human donor in good health.

This clonotype is medium-sized within its sample. In DNA, the CDR3 is TGTGCCAGCAGCTTCGGGGAATACAATGAGCAGTTCTTC. Translation gives CASSFGEYNEQFF. The chain couples TRBV7-9 to TRBJ2-1, with D possibly matching TRBD2 (5 bases). The CDR3 runs 13 residues. V lost 3 bases and J 4 bases, leaving 7 bases between the germline ends. CDR1 is SEHNR, CDR2 FQNEAQ, per germline (reference sequence).

This clonotype was observed at least ten times. This chain links TRBV15 with TRBJ2-6; 11 nucleotides match TRBD1. The V and J ends lost 5 bases and 0 bases, in that order; junction bases with no gene match: 6. The length of the CDR3 is 18 residues. The germline V gene encodes CDR1 LNHNV and CDR2 YYDKDF (reference sequence). The CDR3 spells CATSSWTGGHSGANVLTF. The CDR3 bases are TGTGCCACCAGCTCTTGGACAGGGGGCCACTCTGGGGCCAACGTCCTGACTTTC. Looking up the rest from reference TRBV15 and TRBJ2-6 gives the full variable domain: DAMVIQNPRYQVTQFGKPVTLSCSQTLNHNVMYWYQQKSSQAPKLLFHYYDKDFNNEADTPDNFQSRRPNTSFCFLDIRSPGLGDTAMYLCATSSWTGGHSGANVLTFGAGSRLTVL.

This clonotype showed up many times. This sequence joins TRBV9 and TRBJ1-1, with TRBD1 as a possible D gene (6 bases). With 3 bases removed from V and 11 bases from J, the gap between germline ends came to 23 bases. The CDR3 contains 15 residues. Germline V gene sequence: CDR1 SGDLS, CDR2 YYNGEE. CDR3 sequence reads: CASSASGGLLGVAFF. In DNA form, the CDR3 reads TGTGCCAGCAGCGCGAGCGGGGGGCTGTTGGGAGTCGCTTTCTTT.

This clonotype was seen many times. V gene TRBV20-1 combines with J gene TRBJ1-1; D uncertain. This CDR3 is built from 15 residues. V was cut by 5 bases and J by 1 base, with 17 bases left in between. Germline V gene lookup returns CDR1 DFQATT and CDR2 SNEGSKA (reference sequence). CDR3 sequence: CSAAPSLRSNTEAFF. CDR3 sequence (DNA): TGCAGTGCTGCCCCCAGCCTCAGATCGAACACTGAAGCTTTCTTT.

This clonotype ranks as medium-sized. This chain connects TRBV15 to TRBJ2-3, with D possibly being TRBD1 or TRBD2 (5 bases each). The CDR3 has 15 residues. Germline V CDR1 and CDR2: LNHNV, YYDKDF (reference sequence). Trimming pared 0 bases from V and 1 base from J, leaving 8 bases between. The CDR3: CATSRDGGRTDTQYF. The CDR3 DNA reads as TGTGCCACCAGCAGAGATGGGGGTCGCACAGATACGCAGTATTTT.

This clonotype was seen more than once but under ten times. This sequence joins TRBV20-1 and TRBJ2-7, with 7 bases aligning to TRBD1. The V gene's germline CDR1 is DFQATT and CDR2 SNEGSKA (reference sequence). The V gene end was trimmed by 5 bases and the J gene end by 1 base; junction bases not matched to a gene: 8. This CDR3 region has 14 residues. The CDR3 spells CSADSRQGSYEQYF. The CDR3 DNA sequence: TGCAGTGCTGATTCTCGACAGGGTTCCTACGAGCAGTACTTC.

Details on this clonotype: An end of the junction differs from the germline gene, which may be a read error. The gene calls are TRBV7-9 and TRBJ2-3; tentative D call: TRBD2 (5 bases). Germline values: CDR1 SEHNR, CDR2 FQNEAQ (reference sequence). The CDR3 runs to 15 residues. In nucleotides, the CDR3 is TGTGTCAGCAGCCCCCGCAGCGGTAGCACAGATACGCAGTATTTT. Its protein product is CVSSPRSGSTDTQYF.

This clonotype was counted ten times or more. The V call is TRBV20-1, the J call TRBJ1-5; TRBD1 aligns across 12 bases. CDR3 size: 15 residues. Germline CDR1 reads DFQATT; CDR2 reads SNEGSKA (reference sequence). With 3 bases clipped from V and 2 bases from J, the junction kept 2 bases outside the gene matches. The DNA for the CDR3 is TGCAGTGCTAGCGGGACAGGGGGCCGCAATCAGCCCCAGCATTTT. As protein: CSASGTGGRNQPQHF.

The table lists this clonotype with many counts. The V gene is TRBV4-3, the J gene TRBJ1-1; no definite D call. CDR1 LGHNA and CDR2 YSLEER come from the germline V gene. The CDR3 runs to 15 residues. V shed 4 bases and J shed 6 bases, with 18 bases lying between them. The CDR3 nucleotides read TGCGCCAGCAGCCCTGGAGGACCAGTTAGGGCTGAAGCTTTCTTT. This sequence encodes CASSPGGPVRAEAFF.

DNA of the CDR3: TGCGCCAGCAGCTTCGGGGGTGGGCACACTGAAGCTTTCTTT. It specifies CASSFGGGHTEAFF. This chain links TRBV5-1 with TRBJ1-1, with D tentatively TRBD1 (5 bases). V was cut by 2 bases and J by 3 bases, with 11 bases left in between. The CDR3 runs to 14 residues. Germline V gene sequence: CDR1 SGHRS, CDR2 YFSETQ.

This sequence joins TRBV14 and TRBJ1-5; D is perhaps TRBD1 (6 bases). This CDR3 is built from 19 residues. V was trimmed by 0 bases and J by 1 base, leaving 19 bases between them. The germline CDR1 and CDR2 sequences are SGHDN and FVKESK. The CDR3 DNA follows: TGTGCCAGCAGCCAAGATGGCGTGGCAGGGGAGTTGAGCAATCAGCCCCAGCATTTT. It is translated as CASSQDGVAGELSNQPQHF.

In its sample, this clonotype is medium-sized. The genes are TRBV7-9 and TRBJ2-7; D perhaps matches TRBD2 (6 bases). The CDR3 loop spans 15 amino acids. Trimming removed 1 base from V and 2 bases from J, with 12 bases in between. Germline V lookup: CDR1 SEHNR, CDR2 FQNEAQ (reference sequence). In DNA form, the CDR3 reads TGTGCCAGCAGCTTAGTGGCCGGCGGGGCCTACGAGCAGTACTTC. This translates into CASSLVAGGAYEQYF.

The chain combines TRBV6-5 with TRBJ2-6; 8 bases are shared with TRBD1. The CDR3 has 18 amino acids. The V and J ends lost 2 bases and 1 base, in that order; junction bases with no gene match: 7. Germline values: CDR1 MNHEY, CDR2 SVGAGI. CDR3 bases: TGTGCCAGCAGTTACACAGGGGGAATCCTTTCTGGGGCCAACGTCCTGACTTTC. Its translation: CASSYTGGILSGANVLTF.

This clonotype was observed at least ten times. The chain combines TRBV9 with TRBJ2-5; 8 positions agree with TRBD1. The germline V gene encodes CDR1 SGDLS and CDR2 YYNGEE. The V segment lost 3 bases and the J segment 0 bases; nucleotides outside the gene matches: 7. The CDR3 has 16 amino acids. The CDR3 region is CASSEAGGLYQETQYF. DNA of the CDR3: TGTGCCAGCAGCGAGGCAGGGGGCTTGTACCAAGAGACCCAGTACTTC.